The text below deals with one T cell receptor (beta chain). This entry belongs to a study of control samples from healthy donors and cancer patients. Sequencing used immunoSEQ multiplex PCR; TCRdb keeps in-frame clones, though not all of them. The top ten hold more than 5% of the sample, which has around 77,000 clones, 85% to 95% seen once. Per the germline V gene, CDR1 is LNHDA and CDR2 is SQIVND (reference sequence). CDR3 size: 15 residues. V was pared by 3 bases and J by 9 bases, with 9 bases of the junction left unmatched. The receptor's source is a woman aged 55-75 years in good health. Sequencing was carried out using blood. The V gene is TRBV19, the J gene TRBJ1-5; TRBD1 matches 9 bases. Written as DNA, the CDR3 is TGTGCCAGTAGTATTGGGGGACAGGGCCCCCCGCCCCAGCATTTT. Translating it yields CASSIGGQGPPPQHF.